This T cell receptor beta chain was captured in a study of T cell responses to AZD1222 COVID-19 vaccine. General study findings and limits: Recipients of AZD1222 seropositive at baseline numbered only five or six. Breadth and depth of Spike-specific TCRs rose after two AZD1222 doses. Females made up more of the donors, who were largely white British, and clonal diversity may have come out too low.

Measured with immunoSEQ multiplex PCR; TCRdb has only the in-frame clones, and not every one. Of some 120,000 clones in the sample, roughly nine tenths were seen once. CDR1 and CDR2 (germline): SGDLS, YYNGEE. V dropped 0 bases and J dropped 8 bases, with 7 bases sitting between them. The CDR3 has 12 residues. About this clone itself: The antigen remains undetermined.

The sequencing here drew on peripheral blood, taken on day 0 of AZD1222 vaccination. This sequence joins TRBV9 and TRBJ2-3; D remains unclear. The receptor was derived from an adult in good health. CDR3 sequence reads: CASSVELGTQYF. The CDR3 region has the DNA TGTGCCAGCAGCGTAGAACTTGGTACGCAGTATTTT.